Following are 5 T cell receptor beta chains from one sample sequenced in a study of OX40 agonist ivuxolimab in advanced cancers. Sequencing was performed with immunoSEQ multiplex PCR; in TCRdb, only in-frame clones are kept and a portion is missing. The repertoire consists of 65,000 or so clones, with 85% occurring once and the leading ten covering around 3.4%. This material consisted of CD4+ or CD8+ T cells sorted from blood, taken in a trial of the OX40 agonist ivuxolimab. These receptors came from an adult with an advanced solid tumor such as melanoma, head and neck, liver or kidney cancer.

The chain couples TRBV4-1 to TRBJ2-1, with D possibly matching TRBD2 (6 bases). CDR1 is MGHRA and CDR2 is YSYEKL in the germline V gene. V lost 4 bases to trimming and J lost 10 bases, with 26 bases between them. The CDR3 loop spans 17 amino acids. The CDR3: CASSPLFFRETAEEQFF. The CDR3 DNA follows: TGCGCCAGCAGCCCCCTTTTTTTCCGGGAGACTGCCGAAGAGCAGTTCTTC.

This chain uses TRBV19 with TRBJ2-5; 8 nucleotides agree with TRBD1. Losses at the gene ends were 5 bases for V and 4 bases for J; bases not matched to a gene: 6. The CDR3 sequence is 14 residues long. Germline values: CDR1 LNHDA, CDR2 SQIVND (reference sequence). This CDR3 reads CASSPGQDGETQYF. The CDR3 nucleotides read TGTGCCAGTAGTCCGGGACAGGACGGAGAGACCCAGTACTTC.

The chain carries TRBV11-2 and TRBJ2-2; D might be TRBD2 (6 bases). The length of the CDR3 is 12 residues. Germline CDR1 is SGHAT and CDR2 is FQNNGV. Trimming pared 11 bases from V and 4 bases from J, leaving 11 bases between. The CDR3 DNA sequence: TGTGCCTCGGGGCGGGGCACCGGGGAGCTGTTTTTT. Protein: CASGRGTGELFF.

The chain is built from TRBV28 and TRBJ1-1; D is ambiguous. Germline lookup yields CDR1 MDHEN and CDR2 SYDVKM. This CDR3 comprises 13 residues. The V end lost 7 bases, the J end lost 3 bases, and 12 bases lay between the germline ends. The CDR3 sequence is CASTLIGDTEAFF. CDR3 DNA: TGTGCCAGCACCCTAATAGGTGACACTGAAGCTTTCTTT.

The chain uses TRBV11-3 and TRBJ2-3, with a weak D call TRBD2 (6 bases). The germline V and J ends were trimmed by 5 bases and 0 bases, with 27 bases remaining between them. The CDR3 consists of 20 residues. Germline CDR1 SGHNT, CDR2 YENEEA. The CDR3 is CASSPLEVSGSVSSTDTQYF. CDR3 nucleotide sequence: TGTGCCAGCAGCCCCTTGGAAGTAAGCGGGTCAGTCTCTAGCACAGATACGCAGTATTTT.